The table lists the clone carrying this T cell receptor beta chain with a few counts. TCRdb itself ran the RT-PCR reads through MiXCR, one entry per CDR3 protein. The table shows about 570,000 distinct CDR3 sequences, with about 10% occurring only once. This sample was included in a study of response to subunit inactivated influenza vaccine. In germline, CDR1 is SQVTM, CDR2 ANQGSEA. The CDR3 runs to 14 residues. Trimming removed 1 base from V and 5 bases from J, with 14 bases in between. This sample also belongs to another study, concerning T cells expressing NK-cell markers. This second report adds: Synthesis of TCR beta cDNA relied on 5'RACE template switching carrying UMIs. Sorted CD3+CD56+NKG2C+, CD3+CD56+NKG2C- and CD3+CD56-NKG2C+ T-cell subsets were beta-chain profiled. The study sequenced eight donors, seven HCMV-seropositive and one seronegative.

The TCR sequence derives from a man in his fifties who received an inactivated influenza vaccine. J is TRBJ2-5 and V is TRBV29-1; tentatively, D is TRBD1 (5 bases). This specimen was PBMCs from blood, taken on the day of vaccination. The CDR3 is CSVEGWQGWETQYF. The CDR3 nucleotides are TGCAGCGTTGAAGGGTGGCAGGGTTGGGAGACCCAGTACTTC.